This TCR beta chain stems from a study of identical twins. Using its own MiXCR run on the 5' RACE reads, TCRdb lists one record per CDR3 protein. The data show 400,000 to 500,000 distinct CDR3 sequences, with less than 20% seen just once and 9.5% to 15% held by the top ten. The length of the CDR3 is 14 residues. CDR1 is LNHDA, CDR2 SQIVND, per germline (reference sequence). V gave up 10 bases and J gave up 4 bases; unmatched junction bases: 9. The J gene is TRBJ1-4, the V gene TRBV19; 7 bases line up with TRBD1. The specimen sequenced was naive T cells sorted from blood. This receptor was obtained from a man aged 50 to 60 in good health. The CDR3 is CATRPGQNNEKLFF. Written as DNA, the CDR3 is TGTGCCACCAGGCCGGGACAGAATAATGAAAAACTGTTTTTT.